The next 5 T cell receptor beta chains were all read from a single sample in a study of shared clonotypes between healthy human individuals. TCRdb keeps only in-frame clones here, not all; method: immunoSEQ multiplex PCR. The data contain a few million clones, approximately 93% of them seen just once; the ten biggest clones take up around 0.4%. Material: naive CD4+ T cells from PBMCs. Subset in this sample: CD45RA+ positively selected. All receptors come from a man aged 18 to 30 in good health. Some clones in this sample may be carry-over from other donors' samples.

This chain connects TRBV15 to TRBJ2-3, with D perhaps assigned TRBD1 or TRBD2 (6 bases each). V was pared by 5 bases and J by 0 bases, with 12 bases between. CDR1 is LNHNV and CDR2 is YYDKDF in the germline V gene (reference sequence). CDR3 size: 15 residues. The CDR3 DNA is TGTGCCACCAGCCGGGGGCCGACTAGCACAGATACGCAGTATTTT. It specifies CATSRGPTSTDTQYF. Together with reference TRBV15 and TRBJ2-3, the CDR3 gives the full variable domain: DAMVIQNPRYQVTQFGKPVTLSCSQTLNHNVMYWYQQKSSQAPKLLFHYYDKDFNNEADTPDNFQSRRPNTSFCFLDIRSPGLGDTAMYLCATSRGPTSTDTQYFGPGTRLTVL.

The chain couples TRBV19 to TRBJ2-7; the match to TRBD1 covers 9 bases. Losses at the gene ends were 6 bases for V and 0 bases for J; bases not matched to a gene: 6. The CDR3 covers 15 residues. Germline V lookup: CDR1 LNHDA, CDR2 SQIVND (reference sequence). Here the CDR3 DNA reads TGTGCCAGTAGCGTAGGACAGGGGATCTCCTACGAGCAGTACTTC. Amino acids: CASSVGQGISYEQYF.

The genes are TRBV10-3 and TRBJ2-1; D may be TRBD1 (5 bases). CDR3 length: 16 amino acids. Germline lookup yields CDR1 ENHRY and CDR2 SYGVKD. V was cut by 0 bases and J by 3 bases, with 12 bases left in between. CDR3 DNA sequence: TGTGCCATCAGTGAGTCTGGGCAGGGTGTCTACAATGAGCAGTTCTTC. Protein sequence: CAISESGQGVYNEQFF.

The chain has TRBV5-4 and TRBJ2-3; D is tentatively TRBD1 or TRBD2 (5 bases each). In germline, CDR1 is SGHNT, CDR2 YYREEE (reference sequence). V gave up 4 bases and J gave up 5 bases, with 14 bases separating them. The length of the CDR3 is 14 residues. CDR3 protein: CASSGRDPGDTQYF. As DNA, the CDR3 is TGTGCCAGCAGCGGACGGGACCCCGGAGATACGCAGTATTTT.

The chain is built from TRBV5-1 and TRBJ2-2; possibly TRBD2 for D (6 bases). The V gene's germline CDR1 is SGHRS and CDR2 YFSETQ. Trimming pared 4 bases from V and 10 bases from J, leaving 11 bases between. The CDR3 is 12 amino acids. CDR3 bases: TGCGCCAGCAGCACCGGGACTCTGGAGCTGTTTTTT. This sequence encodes CASSTGTLELFF.